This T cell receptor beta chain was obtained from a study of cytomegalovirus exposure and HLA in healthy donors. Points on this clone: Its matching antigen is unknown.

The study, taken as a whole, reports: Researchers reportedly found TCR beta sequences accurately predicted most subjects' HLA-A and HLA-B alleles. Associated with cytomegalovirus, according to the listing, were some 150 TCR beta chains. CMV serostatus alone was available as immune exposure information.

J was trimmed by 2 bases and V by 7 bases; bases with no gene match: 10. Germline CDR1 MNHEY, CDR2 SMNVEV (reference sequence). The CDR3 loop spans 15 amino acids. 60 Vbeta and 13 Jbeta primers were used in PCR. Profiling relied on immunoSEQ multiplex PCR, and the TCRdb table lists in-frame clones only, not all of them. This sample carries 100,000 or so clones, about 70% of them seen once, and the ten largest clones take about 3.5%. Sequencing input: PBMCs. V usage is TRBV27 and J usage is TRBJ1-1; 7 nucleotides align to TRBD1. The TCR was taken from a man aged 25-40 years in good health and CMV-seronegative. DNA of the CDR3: TGTGCCAGCAAAGAAGAGGGGGCGGGAAACACTGAAGCTTTCTTT. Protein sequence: CASKEEGAGNTEAFF.